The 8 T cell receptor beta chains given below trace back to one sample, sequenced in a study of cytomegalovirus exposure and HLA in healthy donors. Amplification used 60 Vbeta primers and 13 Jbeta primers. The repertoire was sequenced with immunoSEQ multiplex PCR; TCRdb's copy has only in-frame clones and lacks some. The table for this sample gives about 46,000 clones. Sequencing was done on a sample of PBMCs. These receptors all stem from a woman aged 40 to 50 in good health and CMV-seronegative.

In nucleotides, the CDR3 is TGTGCCAGCAGTGCCCTACCGCGGGGCAGCAATCAGCCCCAGCATTTT. It encodes CASSALPRGSNQPQHF. This chain uses TRBV27 with TRBJ1-5; possibly TRBD1 for D (5 bases). CDR3 length: 16 amino acids. Between the trimmed V and J ends, which lost 5 bases and 1 base, there was a span of 15 bases. The germline V gene encodes CDR1 MNHEY and CDR2 SMNVEV (reference sequence).

The CDR3 coding sequence is TGTGCCAGCAGCCTGACTAGCGGGAGCACAGATACGCAGTATTTT. This codes for CASSLTSGSTDTQYF. The chain employs TRBV27 and TRBJ2-3; the match to TRBD2 covers 10 bases. CDR3 length: 15 residues. Germline trimming cut 6 bases from V and 0 bases from J; bases unmatched to any gene: 3. The V gene's germline CDR1 is MNHEY and CDR2 SMNVEV (reference sequence).

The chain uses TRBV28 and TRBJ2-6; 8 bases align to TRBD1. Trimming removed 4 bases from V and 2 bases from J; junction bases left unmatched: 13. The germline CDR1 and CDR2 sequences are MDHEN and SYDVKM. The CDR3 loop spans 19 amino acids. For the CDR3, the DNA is TGTGCCAGCAGTTCCTTCTTCGGACAGGGTATCCCTGGGGCCAACGTCCTGACTTTC. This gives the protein CASSSFFGQGIPGANVLTF.

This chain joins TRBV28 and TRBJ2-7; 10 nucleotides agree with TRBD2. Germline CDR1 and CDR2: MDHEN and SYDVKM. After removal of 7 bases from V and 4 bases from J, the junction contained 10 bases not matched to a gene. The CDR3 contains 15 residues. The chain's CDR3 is CASNYLAGVSYEQYF. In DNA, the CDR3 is TGTGCCAGCAACTACCTAGCGGGAGTGAGTTACGAGCAGTACTTC.

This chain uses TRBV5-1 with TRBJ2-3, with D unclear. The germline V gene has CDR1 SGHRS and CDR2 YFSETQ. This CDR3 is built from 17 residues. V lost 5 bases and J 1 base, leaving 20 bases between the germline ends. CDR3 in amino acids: CASSQSLEATGTDTQYF. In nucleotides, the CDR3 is TGCGCCAGCAGTCAGAGCCTCGAGGCTACCGGCACAGATACGCAGTATTTT.

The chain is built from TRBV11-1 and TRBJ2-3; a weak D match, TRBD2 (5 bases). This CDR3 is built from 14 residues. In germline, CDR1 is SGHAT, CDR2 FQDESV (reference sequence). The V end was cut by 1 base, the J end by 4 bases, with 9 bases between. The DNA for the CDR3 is TGTGCCAGCAGCTTAGTCCCGGAGGCAGATACGCAGTATTTT. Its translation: CASSLVPEADTQYF.

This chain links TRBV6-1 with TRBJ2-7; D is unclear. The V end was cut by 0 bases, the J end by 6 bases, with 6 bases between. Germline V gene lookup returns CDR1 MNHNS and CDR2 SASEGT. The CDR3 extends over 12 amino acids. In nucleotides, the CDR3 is TGTGCCAGCAGTGAAGCCAGGCCCGAGCAGTACTTC. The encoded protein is CASSEARPEQYF.

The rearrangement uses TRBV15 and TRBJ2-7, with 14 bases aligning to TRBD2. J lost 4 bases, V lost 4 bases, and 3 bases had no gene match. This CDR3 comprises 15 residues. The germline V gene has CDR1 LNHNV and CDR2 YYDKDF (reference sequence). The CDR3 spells CATSTRLAGGYEQYF. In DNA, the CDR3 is TGTGCCACCAGCACCCGACTAGCGGGAGGGTACGAGCAGTACTTC.